The rows below give T cell receptor beta chains drawn from one sample of a study of cytomegalovirus exposure and HLA in healthy donors. The repertoire was sequenced with immunoSEQ multiplex PCR; TCRdb's copy has only in-frame clones and lacks some. Altogether 200,000 or so clones are present, around 86% being singletons, with the ten largest covering under 7.5%. The material sequenced was PBMCs. The receptors were sampled from a woman aged 45-65 years in good health and CMV-seropositive. The CDR3 runs from the conserved cysteine through the conserved F or W. A D gene is named only where the DNA matches it firmly. Clone size is stated in some rows and not others, as once, few, many or a class when expanded.

CASNQEGQWGTPRDTQYF	TGTGCCAGCAACCAAGAAGGACAGTGGGGAACCCCGAGGGATACGCAGTATTTT	TRBV28	NA	TRBJ2-3	NA
CASSLGPGTSGNTGELFF	TGTGCCAGCAGTTTAGGTCCCGGGACTAGCGGGAACACCGGGGAGCTGTTTTTT	TRBV27	NA	TRBJ2-2	TRBD2
CASSYSALGGETQYF	TGTGCCAGCAGTTACTCGGCGTTGGGGGGAGAGACCCAGTACTTC	TRBV6-5	NA	TRBJ2-5	NA
CASSFTTSGGKVQYF	TGTGCCAGCAGTTTCACGACTAGCGGGGGGAAGGTCCAGTACTTC	TRBV27	NA	TRBJ2-5	TRBD2
CSALLNTEAFF	TGCAGTGCACTTCTGAACACTGAAGCTTTCTTT	TRBV20-1	NA	TRBJ1-1	NA
CASSLLTGGGETQYF	TGCGCCAGCAGTCTGCTGACCGGGGGGGGAGAGACCCAGTACTTC	TRBV4-3	NA	TRBJ2-5	TRBD2
CASSPTGTGLNTEAFF	TGTGCCAGCAGCCCGACAGGGACAGGCCTGAACACTGAAGCTTTCTTT	TRBV25-1	NA	TRBJ1-1	TRBD1
CASSLAGSYEQYF	TGTGCCAGCAGCTTAGCAGGTTCCTACGAGCAGTACTTC	TRBV5-4	NA	TRBJ2-7	NA
CASSSGRHEQYF	TGTGCCAGCTCTAGCGGGAGGCACGAGCAGTACTTC	TRBV6-5	NA	TRBJ2-7	TRBD2
CASSPLLESYGYTF	TGTGCCAGCTCACCACTATTAGAGTCTTATGGCTACACCTTC	TRBV18	NA	TRBJ1-2	NA
CASSPGQRLRLGIYTF	TGCGCCAGTTCTCCGGGACAGCGACTTCGACTAGGGATCTACACCTTC	TRBV5-1	NA	TRBJ1-2	TRBD1
CASSDQRGGTDTQYF	TGCGCCAGCAGTGACCAGCGGGGAGGCACAGATACGCAGTATTTT	TRBV10-1	NA	TRBJ2-3	TRBD2
CSVGGTGLYNEQFF	TGCAGCGTCGGAGGGACAGGACTGTACAATGAGCAGTTCTTC	TRBV29-1	NA	TRBJ2-1	TRBD1
CASSLVPGTGPEQYF	TGTGCCAGCAGCTTAGTCCCTGGGACAGGGCCCGAGCAGTACTTC	TRBV11-2	NA	TRBJ2-7	TRBD1
CASRGPRGYNSPLHF	TGTGCCAGCAGGGGGCCCAGGGGATATAATTCACCCCTCCACTTT	TRBV2	once	TRBJ1-6	NA
CASSFGIAGGSFNEQFF	TGTGCCAGCAGCTTTGGGATAGCGGGAGGGTCTTTCAATGAGCAGTTCTTC	TRBV5-6	NA	TRBJ2-1	TRBD2
CASSTSSWNTEAFF	TGTGCCAGCAGTACCTCAAGCTGGAACACTGAAGCTTTCTTT	TRBV6-1	NA	TRBJ1-1	NA
CASSSASTGINSPLHF	TGTGCCAGCAGTTCCGCCTCGACAGGGATTAATTCACCCCTCCACTTT	TRBV28	NA	TRBJ1-6	TRBD1
CAISESTGGAPYEQYF	TGTGCCATCAGTGAGTCGACGGGGGGCGCTCCCTACGAGCAGTACTTC	TRBV10-3	once	TRBJ2-7	NA
CASSLVGTGHYNEQFF	TGTGCCAGCAGCTTAGTTGGGACAGGACATTACAATGAGCAGTTCTTC	TRBV11-2	once	TRBJ2-1	TRBD1
CASSSTGGYYGYTF	TGTGCCAGCAGCTCAACAGGGGGCTACTATGGCTACACCTTC	TRBV28	NA	TRBJ1-2	TRBD1
CASSEVPDSPLHF	TGTGCCAGCAGTGAAGTGCCAGATTCACCCCTCCACTTT	TRBV2	once	TRBJ1-6	NA
CASSGGARTSTDTQYF	TGTGCCAGCAGCGGGGGGGCCCGAACTAGCACAGATACGCAGTATTTT	TRBV7-9	NA	TRBJ2-3	NA
CASSQDNRGSYNEQFF	TGCGCCAGCAGCCAAGATAACAGGGGGAGCTACAATGAGCAGTTCTTC	TRBV4-1	few	TRBJ2-1	TRBD1
CASSLDRGRTEAFF	TGTGCCAGCAGCTTAGACAGGGGGAGGACTGAAGCTTTCTTT	TRBV7-8	NA	TRBJ1-1	TRBD1
CAISHTSGGAREQYF	TGTGCCATCAGCCATACTAGCGGGGGGGCTCGGGAGCAGTACTTC	TRBV10-3	once	TRBJ2-7	TRBD2
CASSNRVGVPAKNIQYF	TGTGCCAGCAGTAACAGGGTAGGGGTTCCGGCCAAAAACATTCAGTACTTC	TRBV7-9	NA	TRBJ2-4	NA
CASRSDAGTGDF	TGCGCCAGCAGATCCGACGCCGGGACAGGGGACTTC	TRBV5-1	NA	TRBJ1-2	TRBD1
CASSPWTVQKTEAFF	TGTGCCAGCAGCCCCTGGACAGTTCAAAAGACTGAAGCTTTCTTT	TRBV28	few	TRBJ1-1	NA
CASSLVRTSDEQYF	TGTGCCAGCAGCTTAGTGCGGACTAGCGACGAGCAGTACTTC	TRBV11-1	NA	TRBJ2-7	TRBD2
CASSRHRVQNTEAFF	TGTGCCAGCAGTAGACACAGGGTACAAAACACTGAAGCTTTCTTT	TRBV28	NA	TRBJ1-1	NA
CATSRDRSRDSFFYEQYF	TGTGCCACCAGCAGAGATCGGTCTCGGGACAGCTTCTTCTACGAGCAGTACTTC	TRBV15	NA	TRBJ2-7	TRBD1
CATSRVGVQPVGEKLFF	TGTGCCACCAGCAGAGTTGGTGTACAGCCTGTCGGTGAAAAACTGTTTTTT	TRBV15	NA	TRBJ1-4	NA
CASSLTRETQYF	TGTGCCAGCAGCTTAACTAGGGAGACCCAGTACTTC	TRBV7-9	NA	TRBJ2-5	NA
CASSSGPSGGHSPLHF	TGTGCCAGCAGTTCAGGGCCTTCTGGGGGCCATTCACCCCTCCACTTT	TRBV7-9	NA	TRBJ1-6	NA